This TCR beta chain was sequenced in a study of T cell responses to AZD1222 COVID-19 vaccine (dated by TCRdb to the early 2020s). About the investigation overall: TCR sequencing was performed for about 250 trial participants, of whom some 200 were given two doses of AZD1222 and around 25 were given two doses of MenACWY control vaccine. Trial participants were enrolled by age into subgroups of 18-55, 56-69 and 70-plus years, and around 140, 26 and 57 TCR-sequenced participants, respectively, were included in these subgroups. Beyond this particular receptor, the publication reports: Participants were mostly white British, with more females than males. The authors suggested clonal diversity may have been underestimated. Spike-specific TCR breadth and depth rose significantly after two AZD1222 doses compared with day 0 and with MenACWY recipients. In the small 56-69-year group, the increase in depth fell short of significance, most likely because of low power. Only six or seven AZD1222 recipients were SARS-CoV-2 seropositive at baseline, limiting conclusions about previously exposed vaccinees. Because no day 14 peak-response samples were available, repertoires were characterized only after the peak T cell response. Epitopes outside the regions mutated in the B.1.351 and B.1.1.7 variants were reportedly recognized by nearly half of the unique spike-specific TCRs. The vaccine-associated CD4 TCRs covered the entire spike protein, and the dominant responses fell in regions 160-218 and 743-854.

The time point label corresponds to: about 28 days (+/-7) after the second vaccine dose. In light of the paper, this sample's treatment or condition label describes: meningococcal conjugate vaccine given as trial control. Vaccinee samples came from UK trials COV001 and COV002, including a single-blind randomized controlled phase 2/3 trial of AZD1222 (ChAdOx1 nCoV-19) in healthy adults. For TCRbeta chain sequencing, PBMC samples from trial participants were taken at day 0 and at day 28 after the second dose. The CDR3 regions of human TCRbeta chains were subjected to immunosequencing. The study's own analysis went as follows. TCRs in the repertoires were matched against a reference library of SARS-CoV-2-specific TCRs that had been generated with the MIRA antigen-specificity platform. Breadth was defined as the fraction of unique TCRs that were SARS-CoV-2-associated, and depth was defined as the fraction of total T cells that were SARS-CoV-2-associated. Using the MIRA data, each spike-specific TCR was assigned both to the spike region to which the TCR was reactive and to a CD4 or CD8 class. Log10-transformed breadth and depth values were compared by one-way ANOVA with Sidak's multiple comparisons tests. As stored in TCRdb, this immuneACCESS dataset retains in-frame rearrangements with V and J assigned. A fraction of the clones does not appear; measured against another copy, unresolved V genes explain less than half of the discrepancy, and the remainder lacks a known reason. V, J and clone size derive from that table, while D and trimming were established from the DNA sequence. The sample has around 200,000 clones on record, about 93% of them singletons. The leading ten clones occupy 0.8% to 1.3% of the sample.

Per the germline V gene, SQVTM is the CDR1 and ANQGSEA is the CDR2. A distance of 18 bases separates the germline ends of V and J, which lose 4 bases and 4 bases respectively. The CDR3 contains 15 residues, cysteine and phenylalanine counted. Left in the record is the CDR3 DNA by itself, 45 bases read in frame from the first base. About this clone itself: This clone's antigen is unknown. No base qualities exist here, and no much larger clone lies one base off it.

The sample consisted of peripheral blood, taken 28 days after the second dose of the MenACWY control vaccine. The rearrangement combines TRBV29-1 with TRBJ2-3, and possibly TRBD2, on 6 matching bases. The sequence was collected from an adult who received the MenACWY meningococcal vaccine as a control. This receptor carries the CDR3 CSVGMGGRGADTQYF. The DNA is as follows: TGCAGCGTTGGTATGGGTGGGCGCGGGGCAGATACGCAGTATTTT.